This entry describes one T cell receptor (beta chain). Its antigen is undetermined. Germline trimming cut 4 bases from V and 2 bases from J; bases unmatched to any gene: 3. Germline V gene lookup returns CDR1 SNHLY and CDR2 FYNNEI. This CDR3 comprises 14 residues. This sample was included in a study of cytomegalovirus exposure and HLA in healthy donors. The study's findings and limits: One later analysis, an examination of the 100 to 150 validation repertoires, found that first-cohort TCR clusters tended to co-occur in them.

TCRdb's copy holds only in-frame clones and misses some; the assay was immunoSEQ multiplex PCR. The data contain 250,000 to 400,000 clones, roughly 88% of them seen just once; the ten biggest clones take up around 1%. The TCR was taken from a man aged 30 to 45 in good health and CMV-seronegative. Sequenced input: PBMCs. The chain employs TRBV2 and TRBJ2-7; 9 bases agree with TRBD1. In DNA, the CDR3 is TGTGCCAGCAGTGGAGGACAGGGGCCCTACGAGCAGTACTTC. Amino acid sequence: CASSGGQGPYEQYF.